The 24 T cell receptor beta chains in this list originate from one sample, sequenced in a study of CD8+ T cells in alopecia areata. Regarding treatment: oral pan-JAK inhibitor, 5-10 mg twice daily. cDNA prepared by RNA extraction and subsequent reverse transcription served as the template for sequencing. Produced via immunoSEQ multiplex PCR; TCRdb's table is partial and in-frame only. The sample contains 200,000 or so clones, 30% to 40% of which appear only once. The input for sequencing was CD4+ T cells sorted from blood, taken between weeks 30 and 35, from a patient treated with tofacitinib. Source of these receptors: a human donor with alopecia areata.

The V gene is TRBV7-2, the J gene TRBJ1-5; weak D call: TRBD1 (6 bases). Per germline, CDR1 SGHTA and CDR2 FQGNSA. Trimming stripped 2 bases from V and 4 bases from J, with 9 bases between. CDR3 length: 14 residues. This CDR3 is CASSLIGTNQPQHF. In DNA, the CDR3 is TGTGCCAGCAGCTTAATCGGGACAAATCAGCCCCAGCATTTT.

This clone was observed a handful of times. This rearrangement joins TRBV18 to TRBJ1-1, with D unresolved. The CDR3 has 11 residues. Trimming took 9 bases from V and 4 from J, leaving 9 bases between them. Germline V gene lookup returns CDR1 KGHSH and CDR2 LQKENI. Written as DNA, the CDR3 is TGTGCCAGTTCCCTGGGCACTGAAGCTTTCTTT. It is translated as CASSLGTEAFF.

V gene TRBV29-1 combines with J gene TRBJ1-2; 8 bases are a match to TRBD1. CDR3 length equals 12 residues. Germline lookup yields CDR1 SQVTM and CDR2 ANQGSEA. V lost 1 base to trimming and J lost 8 bases; unmatched junction nucleotides: 3. The CDR3 DNA follows: TGCAGCGTTGAAGGACAGGGGCGCGGCTACACCTTC. It specifies CSVEGQGRGYTF.

This chain uses TRBV5-6 with TRBJ2-5, with D perhaps matching TRBD1 (6 bases). V lost 5 bases and J lost 2, with 10 bases in between. Germline V gene sequence: CDR1 SGHDT, CDR2 YYEEEE. The CDR3 is 13 amino acids. CDR3 amino acids: CASRPGTQETQYF. The CDR3, as DNA: TGTGCCAGCAGACCCGGGACACAAGAGACCCAGTACTTC.

The chain combines TRBV6-5 with TRBJ1-5; D not resolved. The V end lost 0 bases, the J end lost 0 bases, and 6 bases lay between the germline ends. The CDR3 totals 15 residues. CDR1 is MNHEY and CDR2 is SVGAGI in the germline V gene. CDR3 region: CASSYSIRSNQPQHF. The CDR3 nucleotides read TGTGCCAGCAGTTACTCGATCCGTAGCAATCAGCCCCAGCATTTT.

This clone was counted only a few times. V usage is TRBV19 and J usage is TRBJ1-5, with TRBD1 matching over 9 bases. The CDR3 consists of 16 residues. The V gene end was trimmed by 6 bases and the J gene end by 0 bases; junction bases not matched to a gene: 6. Germline V gene data show CDR1 as LNHDA and CDR2 as SQIVND (reference sequence). CDR3 nucleotides: TGTGCCAGTAGCCAGGGGACAGGGTTTAGCAATCAGCCCCAGCATTTT. Its protein product is CASSQGTGFSNQPQHF.

This clone was observed a few times. The V and J genes are TRBV7-9 and TRBJ2-2; 8 bases match TRBD1. CDR3 length: 16 residues. With V trimmed by 0 bases and J by 5 bases, 5 bases remained unmatched. Germline CDR1 reads SEHNR; CDR2 reads FQNEAQ (reference sequence). The CDR3 bases are TGTGCCAGCAGCTTAGCGCCCAGGGGGCGGACCGGGGAGCTGTTTTTT. As protein: CASSLAPRGRTGELFF. Looking up the rest from reference TRBV7-9 and TRBJ2-2 gives the full variable domain: DTGVSQNPRHKITKRGQNVTFRCDPISEHNRLYWYRQTLGQGPEFLTYFQNEAQLEKSRLLSDRFSAERPKGSFSTLEIQRTEQGDSAMYLCASSLAPRGRTGELFFGEGSRLTVL.

Only a few counts were recorded for this clone. V usage is TRBV15 and J usage is TRBJ2-7; TRBD1 matches 7 bases. The CDR3 has 15 residues. Germline CDR1 is LNHNV and CDR2 is YYDKDF (reference sequence). V lost 4 bases, J lost 5 bases, and 11 bases stayed unmatched. CDR3 sequence (DNA): TGTGCCACCAGCACCACCGGGACAGCTAAAGACGAGCAGTACTTC. It codes for CATSTTGTAKDEQYF.

The chain recombines TRBV29-1 with TRBJ2-3; D is ambiguous. CDR1 and CDR2 from the germline V gene are SQVTM and ANQGSEA. The CDR3 sequence is 12 residues long. Trimming left V 3 bases short and J 1 base short, with 5 bases between. CDR3 nucleotide sequence: TGCAGCGTTGACCTCGGCACAGATACGCAGTATTTT. The encoded protein is CSVDLGTDTQYF.

As concerns this clone: One junction end disagrees with the germline gene, perhaps due to a read error. The chain combines TRBV7-9 with TRBJ2-1, with TRBD2 identical over 8 bases. The CDR3 runs to 13 residues. Per the germline V gene, CDR1 is SEHNR and CDR2 is FQNEAQ (reference sequence). The CDR3 protein is CASRGAGDNEQFF. The CDR3 DNA is TGTGCTAGCAGGGGAGCGGGGGACAATGAGCAGTTCTTC.

The sample holds a few counts of this clone. The chain has TRBV11-2 and TRBJ2-3; D assignment may be TRBD1 or TRBD2 (5 bases each). V lost 3 bases, J lost 6 bases, and 16 bases lay in between. The CDR3 is 15 residues long. Germline-derived CDR1 and CDR2 are SGHAT and FQNNGV. CDR3 amino acids: CASSFSGTRGDTQYF. The DNA of the CDR3 is TGTGCCAGCAGCTTTTCGGGGACGAGGGGCGATACGCAGTATTTT.

The chain links TRBV6-5 to TRBJ2-3, with TRBD2 matching 11 bases. This CDR3 is built from 14 residues. The V segment lost 6 bases and the J segment 7 bases; nucleotides outside the gene matches: 6. Germline V CDR1 and CDR2: MNHEY, SVGAGI. CDR3 coding DNA: TGTGCCAGCAGACTTAGCGGGGGGGCGAATACGCAGTATTTT. Translating gives CASRLSGGANTQYF.

The rearrangement links TRBV10-1 to TRBJ1-1; TRBD1 matches at 8 bases. This CDR3 contains 12 residues. Trimming cost V 7 bases and J 10 bases; bases outside gene matches: 8. Germline-derived CDR1 and CDR2 are WNHNN and SYGVQD (reference sequence). CDR3 coding DNA: TGCGCCAGCAACACCGGACAGGGTCCAGCTTTCTTT. Its protein is CASNTGQGPAFF.

V usage is TRBV2 and J usage is TRBJ1-1; 7 bases align to TRBD1. In germline, CDR1 is SNHLY, CDR2 FYNNEI. The CDR3 length is 10 residues. V lost 6 bases, J lost 9 bases, and 1 base stayed unmatched. This CDR3 reads CASRTGKAFF. The CDR3 DNA is TGTGCCAGCAGGACAGGGAAAGCTTTCTTT.

This clone was seen a handful of times. The V and J genes are TRBV30 and TRBJ2-7; TRBD2 matches at 8 bases. The J segment lost 2 bases and the V segment lost 0 bases, leaving 3 bases of the junction unmatched. Germline V gene sequence: CDR1 GTSNPN, CDR2 SVGIG (reference sequence). The CDR3 is made up of 14 amino acids. CDR3 DNA sequence: TGTGCCTGGAGTGTGACTAGCGTTACCTACGAGCAGTACTTC. It yields the protein CAWSVTSVTYEQYF.

This clone occurred once. The chain employs TRBV25-1 and TRBJ1-5, with TRBD1 identical over 7 bases. V lost 10 bases, J lost 9 bases, and 12 bases stayed unmatched. Germline V lookup: CDR1 MGHDK, CDR2 SYGVNS. The CDR3 is 13 residues long. The CDR3 DNA reads TGTGCCACTATGACAGGGCTGGGGCGGCCCCAGCATTTT. Encoded protein: CATMTGLGRPQHF.

About this clone: A single base separates this from a much larger clone, so it may be a read error. This chain links TRBV6-6 with TRBJ1-5, with D unresolved. The V gene's germline CDR1 is MNHNY and CDR2 SVGAGI (reference sequence). The CDR3 runs to 13 residues. Trimming took 7 bases from V and 4 from J, leaving 11 bases between them. The CDR3 protein is CASTLDGNQPQHF. As DNA, the CDR3 is TGTGCCAGCACCTTAGACGGAAATCAGCCCCAGCATTTT.

The CDR3 bases are TGTGCCTGGAGTTTGGAGAGGACTAGCGGAAATACGCAGTATTTT. Amino acids: CAWSLERTSGNTQYF. The rearrangement uses TRBV30 and TRBJ2-3; TRBD2 matches at 10 bases. Germline V gives CDR1 GTSNPN, CDR2 SVGIG (reference sequence). V trimming: 2 bases; J trimming: 7 bases; junction bases outside the gene matches: 9. The length of the CDR3 is 15 residues.

The sample holds a few counts of this clone. This CDR3 is also generated by other DNA sequences in the sample. This chain connects TRBV29-1 to TRBJ2-7, with TRBD1 matching over 8 bases. The CDR3 runs 12 residues. After removal of 8 bases from V and 7 bases from J, the junction contained 10 bases not matched to a gene. The germline V gene has CDR1 SQVTM and CDR2 ANQGSEA. CDR3 nucleotides: TGCAGCATCGGACAGGGAGGAGAGGAGCAGTACTTC. Translating gives CSIGQGGEEQYF.

This CDR3 reads CASSFGQNEQYF. The CDR3 DNA is TGCGCCAGCAGCTTCGGACAGAACGAGCAGTACTTC. The rearrangement joins TRBV5-1 to TRBJ2-7; the D gene is possibly TRBD1 (6 bases). Germline assignment: CDR1 SGHRS and CDR2 YFSETQ. Trimming pared 2 bases from V and 5 bases from J, leaving 8 bases between. The CDR3 extends over 12 amino acids.

The chain has TRBV7-3 and TRBJ1-6, with unresolved D. V lost 3 bases and J lost 7, with 7 bases in between. CDR3 length: 13 amino acids. Per the germline V gene, CDR1 is SGHTA and CDR2 is FQGTGA. The CDR3 loop reads CASSFGSNSPLHF. The CDR3 coding sequence is TGTGCCAGCAGCTTCGGGAGCAATTCACCCCTCCACTTT.

J is TRBJ1-5 and V is TRBV6-5; 7 bases match TRBD1. Germline CDR1 reads MNHEY; CDR2 reads SVGAGI. After removal of 5 bases from V and 3 bases from J, the junction contained 4 bases not matched to a gene. The CDR3 totals 14 residues. The chain's CDR3 is CASSPGGFNQPQHF. The CDR3 DNA is TGTGCCAGCAGTCCAGGGGGATTCAATCAGCCCCAGCATTTT.

The sample holds a few counts of this clone. The chain employs TRBV7-9 and TRBJ1-1; D gene uncertain. The germline V gene encodes CDR1 SEHNR and CDR2 FQNEAQ (reference sequence). The CDR3 is 13 amino acids. V lost 2 bases and J 3 bases, leaving 7 bases between the germline ends. CDR3 nucleotides: TGTGCCAGCAGCTTATCGGGAGACACTGAAGCTTTCTTT. The encoded protein is CASSLSGDTEAFF.

The rearrangement uses TRBV30 and TRBJ2-5; possibly TRBD2 for D (6 bases). The germline V and J ends were trimmed by 2 bases and 7 bases, with 17 bases remaining between them. There are 14 residues in the CDR3. Germline-derived CDR1 and CDR2 are GTSNPN and SVGIG (reference sequence). This CDR3 is CAWSLHPGGGTQYF. CDR3 in DNA: TGTGCCTGGAGTCTACACCCTGGGGGAGGGACCCAGTACTTC.